A selection of T cell receptor beta chains follows, all from one sample in a study of metastatic and nonmetastatic thyroid tumors. TCRdb re-called the PCR reads through MiXCR. This sample carries 30,000 to 40,000 clones, about 20% of them seen once, and the ten largest clones take 3%. Sequencing used tumor tissue. The receptors were sampled from a male donor with papillary thyroid cancer or a benign thyroid nodule (not recorded which). Some clones in this sample may be carry-over from other donors' samples. Each CDR3 is given with its conserved first and last residue. D genes are given only for firm matches. Not all rows give a size; the values are once, few, many and, for expanded clones, a class.

abundance | j_gene | d_gene | v_gene | CDR3aa | CDR3nt
many | TRBJ2-1 | TRBD1 | TRBV7-8 | CASRGTGGNEQFF | TGTGCCAGCAGGGGGACAGGGGGCAATGAGCAGTTCTTC
many | TRBJ2-7 | - | TRBV5-5 | CASSFRPGDYEQYF | TGTGCCAGCAGCTTCCGGCCGGGGGACTACGAGCAGTACTTC
many | TRBJ2-6 | - | TRBV9 | CASSADLRAGSGANVLTF | TGTGCCAGCAGCGCGGACTTAAGGGCCGGTTCTGGGGCCAACGTCCTGACTTTC
many | TRBJ2-7 | - | TRBV7-9 | CASSWILGVQYF | TGTGCCAGCAGCTGGATTTTGGGCGTCCAGTACTTC
- | TRBJ1-6 | - | TRBV2 | CASSESETGSYSPLHF | TGTGCCAGCAGTGAATCGGAGACAGGCTCTTATTCACCCCTCCACTTT
many | TRBJ1-2 | TRBD1 | TRBV28 | CASSLVDRGLVYGYTF | TGTGCCAGCAGTTTGGTCGACAGGGGGCTCGTCTATGGCTACACCTTC
- | TRBJ2-7 | - | TRBV11-3 | CASSLWQYAEQYF | TGTGCCAGCAGCTTATGGCAGTATGCAGAGCAGTACTTC
many | TRBJ2-3 | TRBD2 | TRBV19 | CASTTEWTSGKRTQYF | TGTGCCAGTACTACTGAGTGGACTAGCGGGAAACGTACGCAGTATTTT
many | TRBJ1-6 | TRBD1 | TRBV28 | CASTNRGMSPLHF | TGTGCCAGCACGAACAGGGGGATGTCACCCCTCCACTTT
many | TRBJ2-1 | - | TRBV6-2/TRBV6-3 | CASSSPQRGYNEQFF | TGTGCCAGCAGTTCCCCCCAGAGGGGGTACAATGAGCAGTTCTTC
- | TRBJ2-2 | TRBD2 | TRBV3-1 | CASSRIAGGSTGELFF | TGTGCCAGCAGCCGGATAGCGGGGGGCAGCACCGGGGAGCTGTTTTTT
- | TRBJ2-7 | - | TRBV28 | CASSLPGLVRVGEQYF | TGTGCCAGCAGTTTACCCGGTTTAGTGAGAGTCGGCGAGCAGTACTTC
once | TRBJ2-3 | - | TRBV6-2/TRBV6-3 | CASSRAGGYGSFITDTQYF | TGTGCCAGCAGTCGAGCCGGGGGCTACGGGAGTTTTATCACAGATACGCAGTATTTT
many | TRBJ1-4 | - | TRBV4-3 | CASSHDHKGVEHEKLFF | TGCGCCAGCAGCCACGACCACAAGGGGGTTGAACATGAAAAACTGTTTTTT
- | TRBJ2-1 | TRBD2 | TRBV20-1 | CSARVGASGGQYNEQFF | TGCAGTGCTAGAGTCGGGGCTAGCGGGGGCCAATACAATGAGCAGTTCTTC
many | TRBJ1-2 | - | TRBV5-1 | CASSSDGTSFDGYTF | TGCGCCAGCAGTTCTGACGGGACCTCCTTTGATGGCTACACCTTC
many | TRBJ1-1 | - | TRBV18 | CASSAGKNTEAFF | TGTGCCAGTTCGGCAGGGAAGAACACTGAAGCTTTCTTT
many | TRBJ2-2 | TRBD1 | TRBV5-1 | CASSPLPGQGVGTGELFF | TGCGCCAGCTCGCCCTTACCGGGACAGGGGGTTGGCACCGGGGAGCTGTTTTTT
medium-sized | TRBJ2-7 | - | TRBV20-1 | CSANGDVSYEQYF | TGCAGTGCTAACGGGGATGTGAGCTACGAGCAGTACTTC
medium-sized | TRBJ2-1 | TRBD2 | TRBV27 | CASRSSGSPYNEQFF | TGTGCCAGCAGATCTAGCGGGAGTCCCTACAATGAGCAGTTCTTC
- | TRBJ2-3 | TRBD2 | TRBV11-2 | CVSSQGTRGSGDTQYF | TGTGTCAGCTCGCAAGGGACTAGAGGGAGCGGAGATACGCAGTATTTT
- | TRBJ1-1 | - | TRBV5-8 | CASSLRQLNTEAFF | TGTGCCAGCAGCTTGAGGCAGCTGAACACTGAAGCTTTCTTT
- | TRBJ2-5 | TRBD1 | TRBV28 | CASSLVGQGETQYF | TGTGCCAGCAGTTTGGTTGGACAGGGGGAGACCCAGTACTTC
many | TRBJ2-7 | TRBD1 | TRBV30 | CAWRPGQGAHEQYF | TGTGCCTGGAGACCGGGACAGGGGGCCCACGAGCAGTACTTC
many | TRBJ1-2 | - | TRBV10-3 | CAISDHGWYYGYTF | TGTGCCATCAGTGATCACGGTTGGTACTATGGCTACACCTTC
few | TRBJ2-1 | - | TRBV2 | CASSEELGGYNEQFF | TGTGCCAGCAGTGAAGAGTTGGGGGGATACAATGAGCAGTTCTTC
- | TRBJ2-7 | TRBD2 | TRBV7-3 | CASSPEGGVMSYEQYF | TGTGCCAGCAGCCCAGAGGGAGGGGTAATGTCCTACGAGCAGTACTTC
- | TRBJ1-1 | - | TRBV9 | CASSVVKGVNTEAFF | TGTGCCAGCAGCGTAGTAAAGGGGGTAAACACTGAAGCTTTCTTT
many | TRBJ2-7 | - | TRBV20-1 | CSARESTRASHEQYF | TGCAGTGCTAGAGAGAGTACGAGGGCGTCCCACGAGCAGTACTTC
many | TRBJ2-1 | TRBD2 | TRBV20-1 | CSAKRIAGSYNEQFF | TGCAGTGCCAAACGAATAGCGGGAAGCTACAATGAGCAGTTCTTC
few | TRBJ2-1 | - | TRBV10-3 | CATGTERSIDEQFF | TGTGCCACCGGGACTGAACGGAGTATCGATGAGCAGTTCTTC
many | TRBJ1-6 | TRBD1 | TRBV9 | CASSVGTGNSPLHF | TGTGCCAGCAGCGTGGGGACAGGGAATTCACCCCTCCACTTT
many | TRBJ2-1 | TRBD2 | TRBV20-1 | CSARDPKLAGAGNEQFF | TGCAGTGCTAGAGATCCCAAACTAGCGGGAGCAGGCAATGAGCAGTTCTTC
many | TRBJ1-5 | - | TRBV28 | CASSLSSAGNSQPQHF | TGTGCCAGCAGTTTATCTTCCGCAGGCAACTCCCAGCCCCAGCATTTT
few | TRBJ2-1 | - | TRBV19 | CASSFRVSDEQFF | TGTGCCAGTAGTTTTAGGGTTAGCGATGAGCAGTTCTTC
- | TRBJ2-3 | - | TRBV7-3 | CASSLISRVDTQYF | TGTGCCAGCAGTTTAATTTCCAGGGTAGATACGCAGTATTTT
- | TRBJ2-7 | - | TRBV9 | CASSPPKGQGKDEQYF | TGTGCCAGCAGCCCCCCCAAGGGTCAGGGTAAAGACGAGCAGTACTTC
many | TRBJ2-2 | TRBD2 | TRBV6-2/TRBV6-3 | CASSYRLAATGELFF | TGTGCCAGCAGCTACCGTCTAGCGGCCACCGGGGAGCTGTTTTTT
many | TRBJ2-1 | - | TRBV12-3/TRBV12-4 | CASSPLRLGEQFF | TGTGCCAGCAGCCCGCTGCGGCTTGGTGAGCAGTTCTTC
few | TRBJ2-7 | - | TRBV6-2/TRBV6-3 | CASSRIQGNEQYF | TGTGCCAGCAGCCGTATACAGGGTAACGAGCAGTACTTC
few | TRBJ2-2 | - | TRBV15 | CATSRPSGNTGELFF | TGTGCCACCAGCAGGCCGTCGGGGAACACCGGGGAGCTGTTTTTT
many | TRBJ1-5 | TRBD1 | TRBV29-1 | CRHSLGQNNQPQHF | TGCAGACATTCATTGGGACAGAACAATCAGCCCCAGCATTTT
many | TRBJ1-2 | - | TRBV20-1 | CSATPKTGAGYTF | TGCAGTGCCACGCCCAAAACAGGTGCTGGCTACACCTTC
few | TRBJ2-3 | TRBD2 | TRBV10-2 | CASSDLPGLAGITDTQYF | TGCGCCAGCAGTGACCTCCCTGGACTAGCTGGGATCACAGATACGCAGTATTTT
few | TRBJ2-5 | - | TRBV7-8 | CASSVGSETQYF | TGTGCCAGCAGCGTAGGGAGTGAGACCCAGTACTTC
many | TRBJ2-1 | - | TRBV7-3 | CASSSQGQSNNEQFF | TGTGCCAGCAGCTCACAGGGTCAATCAAACAATGAGCAGTTCTTC
- | TRBJ2-7 | - | TRBV11-1 | CASSLGQVSSYEQYF | TGTGCCAGCAGCTTAGGCCAAGTGAGCTCCTACGAGCAGTACTTC
- | TRBJ2-1 | TRBD2 | TRBV20-1 | CSARDSASGSLNEQFF | TGCAGTGCTAGAGATTCGGCTAGCGGGAGTTTGAATGAGCAGTTCTTC
many | TRBJ2-4 | TRBD1 | TRBV5-4 | CASSLEQGARNIQYF | TGTGCCAGCAGCTTGGAACAGGGGGCGCGTAACATTCAGTACTTC